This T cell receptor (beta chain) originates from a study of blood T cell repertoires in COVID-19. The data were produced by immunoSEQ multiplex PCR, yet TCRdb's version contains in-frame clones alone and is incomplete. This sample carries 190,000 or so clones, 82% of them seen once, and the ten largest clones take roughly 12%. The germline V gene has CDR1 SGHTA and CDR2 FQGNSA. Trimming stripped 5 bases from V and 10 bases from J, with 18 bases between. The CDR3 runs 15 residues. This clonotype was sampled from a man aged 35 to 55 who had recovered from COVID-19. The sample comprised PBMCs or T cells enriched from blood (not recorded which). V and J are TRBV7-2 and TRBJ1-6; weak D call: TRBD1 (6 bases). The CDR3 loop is CASSQQGWGRSPLHF. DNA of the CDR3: TGTGCCAGCAGCCAACAGGGTTGGGGACGGTCACCCCTCCACTTT.